The entry below gives a single T cell receptor beta chain sequence along with its context. These data come from a study of blood T cell repertoires in COVID-19. For the study at large: Samples representing acute and convalescent COVID-19 were sourced from the United States, Italy and Spain. PBMCs, B-cell-depleted T cells, or T cells were the source of the cDNA or gDNA that made up the material.

The authors' processing: Amplified reference gene primers provided the basis for estimating nucleated cell counts. The repertoire was sequenced with immunoSEQ multiplex PCR; TCRdb's copy has only in-frame clones and lacks some. V and J calls and clone size are as listed in that table; D and trimming were resolved from the DNA. This table holds a few hundred thousand clones, 70% to 90% found once. The CDR3 totals 15 residues. The germline V gene encodes CDR1 MGHRA and CDR2 YSYEKL. The V gene lost 3 bases and the J gene lost 1 base, with 12 bases spanning the gap. The receptor was isolated from a woman in her forties or fifties with acute or convalescent COVID-19. The sample comprised peripheral blood. V usage is TRBV4-1 and J usage is TRBJ1-1; no definite D call. The chain's CDR3 is CASSHPPLGNTEAFF. CDR3 in DNA: TGCGCCAGCAGCCATCCCCCCCTAGGGAACACTGAAGCTTTCTTT.